Described below is a single TCR beta chain sequence and its context. In this sample, this clonotype turned up once. Its antigen has not been determined. Base-call qualities are not available, and no considerably larger clone is one nucleotide away. Evidence from a single read is weak. This sample was included in a study of early T cells in non-severe SARS-CoV-2 infection (dated by TCRdb to the early 2020s). About the study as a whole: Bulk RNA from unsorted whole blood was used for TCR sequencing, so alpha and beta chains could not be paired. Here is what the overall study found, with its caveats: VDJdb matching was skewed toward anti-spike CD8 responses and likely underestimated virus-specific expansions, missing private and CD4 specificities.

Libraries came from 5' RACE. The data were produced on a NextSeq 500. Unique molecular identifiers were attached to individual cDNA molecules in the TCR library protocol so that sequencing error and PCR bias could be corrected. Sequencing covered both TCR alpha and beta chains, and within each sample the abundances of alpha and beta sequences were tightly co-correlated. The study's own analysis went as follows. Decombinator V4 was used to perform V gene, J gene and CDR3 annotation of TCR sequences. TCRs were defined as expanded if a significant change between any two time points was detected under a Poisson model with p below 0.0001. TCR abundances were normalised to the total number of TCRs sequenced per sample and were expressed as counts per million. TRAV1-2 paired with TRAJ12, TRAJ20 or TRAJ33 defined MAIT TCRs, while TRAV10 paired with TRAJ18 defined iNKT TCRs. A search of VDJdb, accessed on 1 November 2021, was run for TCRs annotated to CMV, EBV and SARS-CoV-2, with TCRs annotated for multiple antigens excluded. In TCRdb, the public reads were trimmed at Q25 with fastp and aligned with MiXCR, with productive beta chains retained. For every CDR3 protein sequence, its rows merge into one entry that carries the most common genes and DNA. The authors' filters were not applied to this entry. The table for this sample lists 20,000 to 25,000 distinct CDR3 sequences; nearly 5.5% of them were counted only once. Approximately 12% of the sample goes to the ten largest clones.

A case-control design nested within a healthcare worker cohort in London, UK, was used, with weekly nasopharyngeal swab PCR tests and blood sampling performed. Healthcare workers were recruited between 23 and 31 March 2020, during the week of the UK lockdown, and were followed weekly for up to about 16 weeks. From a lookup of the germline V gene, CDR1 and CDR2 are KGHDR and SFDVKD. Trimming takes 9 bases off V and 0 bases off J; junction bases not matched to a gene: 2. The CDR3 sequence holds 13 residues, the cysteine and phenylalanine included. Just the 39-base CDR3 DNA is kept, in frame starting at base 1.

The sample taken for sequencing was whole blood. Rearrangement joined TRBV24-1 to TRBJ2-7, with 9 bases in between that match TRBD2. The clonotype comes from an adult who was a healthcare worker with PCR-confirmed SARS-CoV-2 infection or an uninfected control (not recorded which). DNA sequence: TGTGCCACCCAGCGGGAGGCCTCCTACGAGCAGTACTTC. Translated, it gives CATQREASYEQYF.